This T cell receptor (beta chain) derives from a study of T cells expressing NK-cell markers. Study background: Eight donors were sequenced, of whom seven were HCMV-seropositive, while the remaining one was HCMV-seronegative.

The CDR3 loop spans 13 amino acids. 5'RACE template switching with UMIs produced the TCR beta cDNA. TCRdb reworked the 5' RACE reads into one entry per CDR3 protein, no DNA. The ten top clones account for 0.39%, within a sample of 250,000 to 300,000 distinct CDR3 sequences. This chain connects TRBV12-3 or TRBV12-4 to TRBJ2-3. This TCR derives from a man aged 18 to 29 in good health. The sequencing sample was made of blood T cells: a sorted CD56 or NKG2C T cell subset, CD4+ or CD8+ T cells, or bulk PBMC T cells (not recorded which). CDR3 in amino acids: CASSFVGRGTQYF.